The 9 T cell receptor beta chains below were found in one sample sequenced in a study of Ad26.COV2.S vaccination and SARS-CoV-2 variants. The treatment denotes: 15 to 20 received Ad26.COV2.S at low or high dose, single or two shots; several received placebo; per-sample allocation not given. Sampling was performed 63 days after the first vaccine or placebo injection. The method was immunoSEQ multiplex PCR; TCRdb's version includes in-frame clones alone and lacks a portion of them. The sample lists a few hundred thousand clones, under 90% occurring once. The sample here was peripheral blood, taken in a trial of Ad26.COV2.S vaccine versus placebo. The receptors derive from a person between 18 and 65 years old who received the Ad26.COV2.S COVID-19 vaccine or a placebo.

The rearrangement joins TRBV27 to TRBJ2-5; 8 nucleotides match TRBD1. The CDR3 covers 13 residues. In germline, CDR1 is MNHEY, CDR2 SMNVEV (reference sequence). J lost 7 bases, V lost 3 bases, and 4 bases had no gene match. The CDR3 sequence is CASSFTGGATQYF. CDR3 sequence (DNA): TGTGCCAGCAGTTTTACAGGGGGTGCGACCCAGTACTTC.

Here the CDR3 reads CASSTGLIGNTIYF. CDR3 sequence (DNA): TGTGCCAGCTCGACAGGGTTAATAGGAAACACCATATATTTT. The chain links TRBV18 to TRBJ1-3; TRBD1 matches 7 bases. CDR3 length equals 14 residues. The germline gives CDR1 KGHSH, CDR2 LQKENI. Trimming cost V 6 bases and J 4 bases; bases outside gene matches: 6.

The V gene is TRBV15, the J gene TRBJ1-2; perhaps TRBD1 as D (5 bases). Trimming removed 1 base at V and 2 bases at J, with 5 bases between. CDR3 length: 13 residues. The V gene's germline CDR1 is LNHNV and CDR2 YYDKDF (reference sequence). CDR3 amino acids: CATSRAGNYGYTF. CDR3 DNA: TGTGCCACCAGCAGAGCAGGGAACTATGGCTACACCTTC. The whole variable domain, remainder taken from reference TRBV15 and TRBJ1-2, is DAMVIQNPRYQVTQFGKPVTLSCSQTLNHNVMYWYQQKSSQAPKLLFHYYDKDFNNEADTPDNFQSRRPNTSFCFLDIRSPGLGDTAMYLCATSRAGNYGYTFGSGTRLTVV.

The table lists this clone with a count of one. This chain connects TRBV28 to TRBJ1-1; D is unresolved. In germline, CDR1 is MDHEN, CDR2 SYDVKM. With 2 bases removed from V and 5 bases from J, the gap between germline ends came to 3 bases. The length of the CDR3 is 11 residues. The CDR3 spells CASSLRTEAFF. The CDR3 nucleotides are TGTGCCAGCAGTTTAAGGACTGAAGCTTTCTTT.

The chain combines TRBV6-1 with TRBJ1-1; a weak D match, TRBD1 (5 bases). The CDR3 length is 18 residues. The V gene's germline CDR1 is MNHNS and CDR2 SASEGT. The ends were cut back, 4 bases at V and 2 bases at J, with 23 bases in the middle. CDR3 protein: CASSGGDLLWEKNTEAFF. The CDR3 nucleotides read TGTGCCAGCAGTGGAGGGGACCTCCTTTGGGAGAAAAACACTGAAGCTTTCTTT.

V usage is TRBV4-3 and J usage is TRBJ1-2; D is unresolved. V lost 4 bases and J lost 4, with 16 bases in between. Germline V gene lookup returns CDR1 LGHNA and CDR2 YSLEER. The CDR3 length is 15 residues. The CDR3 sequence is CASSPLAFSLYGYTF. The CDR3 bases are TGCGCCAGCAGCCCCTTGGCCTTTAGCCTCTATGGCTACACCTTC.

This rearrangement joins TRBV29-1 to TRBJ1-1, with TRBD1 identical over 7 bases. The J segment lost 3 bases and the V segment lost 7 bases, leaving 11 bases of the junction unmatched. This CDR3 has 14 residues. The germline CDR1 and CDR2 sequences are SQVTM and ANQGSEA. In DNA, the CDR3 is TGCAGCGCCACAGGGGCAGGGGAGGACACTGAAGCTTTCTTT. It codes for CSATGAGEDTEAFF.

DNA of the CDR3: TGTGCCAGCAGTTTAAGGGCTAGCGGACCCGGCTCGTGGGAGACCCAGTACTTC. It encodes CASSLRASGPGSWETQYF. The V gene is TRBV27, the J gene TRBJ2-5; 7 positions agree with TRBD2. This CDR3 has 18 amino acids. CDR1 and CDR2 from the germline V gene are MNHEY and SMNVEV (reference sequence). Germline trimming cut 2 bases from V and 5 bases from J; bases unmatched to any gene: 17.

The rearrangement uses TRBV19 and TRBJ1-4; TRBD1 might be the D (5 bases). The CDR3 length is 13 residues. V shed 5 bases and J shed 8 bases, with 12 bases lying between them. CDR1 and CDR2 from the germline V gene are LNHDA and SQIVND (reference sequence). CDR3 loop: CASSGADREKLFF. Here the CDR3 DNA reads TGTGCCAGTAGTGGGGCAGATCGCGAAAAACTGTTTTTT.